The rows below give T cell receptor beta chains drawn from one sample of a study of T cells in Graves' hyperthyroidism and ophthalmopathy. TCRdb re-derived calls from the multiplex PCR reads in MiXCR, one entry per CDR3 protein. The sample contains roughly 630,000 distinct CDR3 sequences, approximately 15% of which appear only once. Input material: blood. These receptors came from a woman aged 25 to 39 with Graves' hyperthyroidism. Each CDR3 is given with its conserved first and last residue. D genes are given only for firm matches. Clone sizes are given selectively: once, few, many, or a class where the clone is expanded.

>TRBD2|TRBJ2-1|17|-|TRBV7-9
TGTGCCAGCAGCTTAGGGGCCCTAGCGGGAGGTATCGCTGAGCAGTTCTTC
CASSLGALAGGIAEQFF
>-|TRBJ2-7|11|many|TRBV30
TGTGCCTGGAGTTCCTCCTACGAGGTTCACTTC
CAWSSSYEVHF
>TRBD2|TRBJ2-7|14|many|TRBV27
TGTGCCAGCAGCCCAGCGGGAGACGCTTACGAGCAGTACTTC
CASSPAGDAYEQYF
>TRBD2|TRBJ2-3|15|many|TRBV7-2
TGTGCCAGCACTACCCAGGGACTAGCGACAGATACGCAGTATTTT
CASTTQGLATDTQYF
>TRBD1|TRBJ2-7|15|many|TRBV12-3/TRBV12-4
TGTGCCAGCAGTGCCCAGGGGGCTACGACCTACGAGCAGTACTTC
CASSAQGATTYEQYF
>-|TRBJ2-1|14|many|TRBV5-1
TGCGCCAGCAGCTTGTATAACGGTAACAATGAGCAGTTCTTC
CASSLYNGNNEQFF
>TRBD2|TRBJ2-7|13|few|TRBV6-2/TRBV6-3
TGTGCCAGCAGAGTAGCGGGAGGACACGAGCAGTACTTC
CASRVAGGHEQYF
>TRBD2|TRBJ2-7|15|-|TRBV10-2
TGCGCCAGCAGTAGACTAGCGGGAGTTCCCTACGAGCAGTACTTC
CASSRLAGVPYEQYF
>TRBD2|TRBJ2-1|16|-|TRBV11-2
TGTGCCAGCAGCAAATCTATCAGGGTAGCGGGAGAAGAGCAGTTCTTC
CASSKSIRVAGEEQFF
>-|TRBJ1-2|15|few|TRBV6-1
TGTGCCAGCAGAAAACCCGGGGCGCGGAACTATGGCTACACCTTC
CASRKPGARNYGYTF
>-|TRBJ2-7|14|many|TRBV28
TGTGCCAGCAGTTTGAGGGGGTCCACCTACGAGCAGTACTTC
CASSLRGSTYEQYF
>-|TRBJ2-1|11|-|TRBV9
TGTGCCAGCAGCGCGACCTCTGAGCAGTTCTTC
CASSATSEQFF
>-|TRBJ2-4|15|few|TRBV7-9
TGTGCCAGCAGCTTCGGGTCGACAGAGGAAAACATTCAGTACTTC
CASSFGSTEENIQYF
>-|TRBJ2-3|14|few|TRBV9
TGTGCCAGCAATGGTGGGAGAGAGGCAGATACGCAGTATTTT
CASNGGREADTQYF
>TRBD1|TRBJ2-1|14|once|TRBV11-1
TGTGCCAGCAGCATAGACAGGGTGGACAATGAGCAGTTCTTC
CASSIDRVDNEQFF
>-|TRBJ1-1|14|many|TRBV29-1
TGCAGCGTTGGCCCGGCCAGGGGAGGTTCTGAAGCTTTCTTT
CSVGPARGGSEAFF
>TRBD2|TRBJ2-7|14|few|TRBV20-1
TGCAGTGGGACTAGCGGGAGATTTCCTTACGAGCAGTACTTC
CSGTSGRFPYEQYF
>-|TRBJ1-5|14|few|TRBV19
TGTGCCAGTATGAGCGAGCACCGCGGCCAGCCCCAGCATTTT
CASMSEHRGQPQHF
>-|TRBJ1-2|13|many|TRBV5-1
TGCGCCAGCAGCCTACAGTGGAGCTATGGCTACACCTTC
CASSLQWSYGYTF
>-|TRBJ1-3|15|many|TRBV11-2
TGTGCCAGCAGCTTAATTCCAAACTCTGGAAACACCATATATTTT
CASSLIPNSGNTIYF
>-|TRBJ1-2|15|many|TRBV3-1
TGTGCCAGCAGCCAGATGACGACTGGCTACTATGGCTACACCTTC
CASSQMTTGYYGYTF
>-|TRBJ2-6|16|many|TRBV7-2
TGTGCCAGCAGCCCGCCCGGCCAAGGTAGGGCCAACGTCCTGACTTTC
CASSPPGQGRANVLTF
>-|TRBJ2-3|14|-|TRBV28
TGTGCCAGCAGTTTCCAGCGCAGCACAGATACGCAGTATTTT
CASSFQRSTDTQYF
>TRBD1|TRBJ2-3|16|few|TRBV7-8
TGTGCCAGCAGCCCGCGGACAGGGGGCTCTGCAGATACGCAGTATTTT
CASSPRTGGSADTQYF
>-|TRBJ2-1|14|many|TRBV7-2
TGTGCCAGCAGCCCTGTAGGCTCCAACAATGAGCAGTTCTTC
CASSPVGSNNEQFF
>-|TRBJ2-7|16|few|TRBV6-4
TGTGCCAGCACTCCGTGGGTACCAGACAGCACCTACGAGCAGTACTTC
CASTPWVPDSTYEQYF
>-|TRBJ1-5|15|few|TRBV4-1
TGCGCCAGCAGCCAAGAGTCACAGGGCCATCAGCCCCAGCATTTT
CASSQESQGHQPQHF
>TRBD1|TRBJ1-6|16|once|TRBV7-9
TGTGCCAGCAGCTCCTCGGGACAGGGGTACAATTCACCCCTCCACTTT
CASSSSGQGYNSPLHF
>-|TRBJ1-1|15|many|TRBV18
TGTGCCAGCTCACAAAAGACAAGCTCGGCCACTGAAGCTTTCTTT
CASSQKTSSATEAFF